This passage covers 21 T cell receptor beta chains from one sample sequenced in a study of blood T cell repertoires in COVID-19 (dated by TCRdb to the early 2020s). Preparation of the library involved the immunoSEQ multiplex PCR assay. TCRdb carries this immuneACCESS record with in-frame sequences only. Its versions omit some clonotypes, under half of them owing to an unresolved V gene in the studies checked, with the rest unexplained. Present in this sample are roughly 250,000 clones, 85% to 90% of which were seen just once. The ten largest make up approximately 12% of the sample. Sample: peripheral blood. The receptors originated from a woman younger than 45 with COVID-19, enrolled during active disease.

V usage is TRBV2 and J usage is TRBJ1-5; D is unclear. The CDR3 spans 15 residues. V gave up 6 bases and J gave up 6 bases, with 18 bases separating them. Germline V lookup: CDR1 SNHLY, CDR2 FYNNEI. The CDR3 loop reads CASSERLEGSQPQHF. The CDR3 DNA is TGTGCCAGCAGCGAACGACTGGAGGGTAGTCAGCCCCAGCATTTT.

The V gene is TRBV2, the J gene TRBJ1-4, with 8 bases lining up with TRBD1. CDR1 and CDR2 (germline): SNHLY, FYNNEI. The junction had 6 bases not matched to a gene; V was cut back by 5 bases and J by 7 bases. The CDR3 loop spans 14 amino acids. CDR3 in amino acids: CASSLQGGGEKLFF. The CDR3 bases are TGTGCCAGCAGTTTACAGGGGGGGGGTGAAAAACTGTTTTTT. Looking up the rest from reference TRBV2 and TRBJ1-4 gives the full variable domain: EPEVTQTPSHQVTQMGQEVILRCVPISNHLYFYWYRQILGQKVEFLVSFYNNEISEKSEIFDDQFSVERPDGSNFTLKIRSTKLEDSAMYFCASSLQGGGEKLFFGSGTQLSVL.

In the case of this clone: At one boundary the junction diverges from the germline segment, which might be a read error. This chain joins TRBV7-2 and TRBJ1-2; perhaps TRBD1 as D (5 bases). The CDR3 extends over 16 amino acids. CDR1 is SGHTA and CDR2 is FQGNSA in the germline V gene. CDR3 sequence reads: CASSLAQTDLNYGYTF. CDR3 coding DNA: TGTGCCAGCAGCCTAGCGCAGACAGACCTTAACTATGGCTACACCTTC.

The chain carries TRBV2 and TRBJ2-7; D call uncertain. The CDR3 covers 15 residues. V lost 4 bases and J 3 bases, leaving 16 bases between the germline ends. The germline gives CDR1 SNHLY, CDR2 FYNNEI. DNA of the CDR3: TGTGCCAGCAGTGGGGCTCTGCATTCTTTCTACGAGCAGTACTTC. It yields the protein CASSGALHSFYEQYF.

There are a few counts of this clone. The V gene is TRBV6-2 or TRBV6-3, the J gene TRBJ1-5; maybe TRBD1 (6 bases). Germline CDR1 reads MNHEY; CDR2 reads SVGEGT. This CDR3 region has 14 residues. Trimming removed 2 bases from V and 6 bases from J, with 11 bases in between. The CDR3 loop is CASSYLQGPQPQHF. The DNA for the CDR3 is TGTGCCAGCAGTTACCTACAGGGACCTCAGCCCCAGCATTTT.

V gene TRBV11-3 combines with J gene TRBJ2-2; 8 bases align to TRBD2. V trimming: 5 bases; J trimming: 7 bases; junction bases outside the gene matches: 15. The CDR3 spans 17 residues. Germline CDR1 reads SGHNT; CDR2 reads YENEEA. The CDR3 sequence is CASSPRAAGVVGGELFF. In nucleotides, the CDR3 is TGTGCCAGCAGCCCGAGAGCAGCGGGGGTGGTCGGCGGGGAGCTGTTTTTT.

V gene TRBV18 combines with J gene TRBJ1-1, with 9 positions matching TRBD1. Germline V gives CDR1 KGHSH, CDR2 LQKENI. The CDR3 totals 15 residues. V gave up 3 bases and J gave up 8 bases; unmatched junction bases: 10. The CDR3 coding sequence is TGTGCCAGCTCACCTCAGACAGGGGGGGTAAAGGAAGCTTTCTTT. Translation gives CASSPQTGGVKEAFF.

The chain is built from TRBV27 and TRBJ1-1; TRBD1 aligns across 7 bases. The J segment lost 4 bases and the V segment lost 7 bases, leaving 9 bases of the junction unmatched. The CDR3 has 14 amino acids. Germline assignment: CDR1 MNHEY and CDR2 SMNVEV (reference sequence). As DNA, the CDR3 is TGTGCCAGCAACGCCAATAGGGGGCTCACTGAAGCTTTCTTT. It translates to CASNANRGLTEAFF.

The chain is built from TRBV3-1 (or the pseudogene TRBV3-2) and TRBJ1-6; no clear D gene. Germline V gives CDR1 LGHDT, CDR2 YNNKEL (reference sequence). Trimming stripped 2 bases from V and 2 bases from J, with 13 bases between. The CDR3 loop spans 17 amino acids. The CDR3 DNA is TGTGCCAGCAGCCAATATTTACTGAGAACCTATAATTCACCCCTCCACTTT. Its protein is CASSQYLLRTYNSPLHF.

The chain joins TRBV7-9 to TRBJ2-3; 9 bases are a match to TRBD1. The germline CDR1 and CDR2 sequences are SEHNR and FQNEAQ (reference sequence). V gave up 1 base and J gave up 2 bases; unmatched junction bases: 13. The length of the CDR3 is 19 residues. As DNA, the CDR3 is TGTGCCAGCAGCTTAGTCTCCCATCGACAGGGGGGATCCACAGATACGCAGTATTTT. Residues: CASSLVSHRQGGSTDTQYF. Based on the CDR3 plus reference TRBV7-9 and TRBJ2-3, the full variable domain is DTGVSQNPRHKITKRGQNVTFRCDPISEHNRLYWYRQTLGQGPEFLTYFQNEAQLEKSRLLSDRFSAERPKGSFSTLEIQRTEQGDSAMYLCASSLVSHRQGGSTDTQYFGPGTRLTVL.

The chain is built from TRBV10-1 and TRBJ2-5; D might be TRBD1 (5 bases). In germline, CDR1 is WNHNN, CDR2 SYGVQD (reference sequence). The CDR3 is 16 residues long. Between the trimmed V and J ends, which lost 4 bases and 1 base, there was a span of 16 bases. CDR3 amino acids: CASSGSQGRTQETQYF. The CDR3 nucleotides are TGCGCCAGCAGTGGGTCCCAGGGTAGGACCCAAGAGACCCAGTACTTC.

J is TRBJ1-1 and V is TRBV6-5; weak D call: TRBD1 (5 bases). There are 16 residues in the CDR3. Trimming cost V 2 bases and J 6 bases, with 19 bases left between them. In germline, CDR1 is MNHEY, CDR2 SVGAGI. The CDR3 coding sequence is TGTGCCAGCAGTTACAAGACAGTTTTCGTTAGCTCTGAAGCTTTCTTT. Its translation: CASSYKTVFVSSEAFF.

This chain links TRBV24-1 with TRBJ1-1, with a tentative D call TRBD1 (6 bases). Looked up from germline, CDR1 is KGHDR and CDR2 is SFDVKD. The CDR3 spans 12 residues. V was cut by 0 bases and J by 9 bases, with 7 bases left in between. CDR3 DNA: TGTGCCACCAGTGATTTGACAGGGAAAGCTTTCTTT. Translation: CATSDLTGKAFF.

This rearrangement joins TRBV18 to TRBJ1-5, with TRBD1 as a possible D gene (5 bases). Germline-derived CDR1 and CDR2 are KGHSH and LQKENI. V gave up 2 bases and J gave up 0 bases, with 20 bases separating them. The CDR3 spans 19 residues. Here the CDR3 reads CASSPGLGREEDSNQPQHF. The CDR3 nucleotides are TGTGCCAGCTCACCAGGTTTGGGCAGGGAGGAAGATAGCAATCAGCCCCAGCATTTT.

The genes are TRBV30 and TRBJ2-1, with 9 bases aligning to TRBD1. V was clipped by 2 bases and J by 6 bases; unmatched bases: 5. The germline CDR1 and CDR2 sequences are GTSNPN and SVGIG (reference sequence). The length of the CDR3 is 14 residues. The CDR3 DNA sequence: TGTGCCTGGAGTACGGGGACAGGGCTCAATGAGCAGTTCTTC. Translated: CAWSTGTGLNEQFF.

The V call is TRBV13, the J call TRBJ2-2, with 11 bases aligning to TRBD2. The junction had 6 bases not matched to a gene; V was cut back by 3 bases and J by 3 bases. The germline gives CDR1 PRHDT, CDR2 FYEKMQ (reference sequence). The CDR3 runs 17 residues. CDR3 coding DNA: TGTGCCAGCAGCTTGGCCGGGACTAGCGGTTACACCGGGGAGCTGTTTTTT. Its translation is CASSLAGTSGYTGELFF. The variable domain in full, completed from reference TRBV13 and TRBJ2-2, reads AAGVIQSPRHLIKEKRETATLKCYPIPRHDTVYWYQQGPGQDPQFLISFYEKMQSDKGSIPDRFSAQQFSDYHSELNMSSLELGDSALYFCASSLAGTSGYTGELFFGEGSRLTVL.

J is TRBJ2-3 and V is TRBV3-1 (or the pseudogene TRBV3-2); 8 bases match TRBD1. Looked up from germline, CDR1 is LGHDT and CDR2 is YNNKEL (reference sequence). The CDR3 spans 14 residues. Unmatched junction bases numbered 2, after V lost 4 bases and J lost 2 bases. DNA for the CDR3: TGTGCCAGCAGCCCAGGGGGCCCCACAGATACGCAGTATTTT. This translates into CASSPGGPTDTQYF.

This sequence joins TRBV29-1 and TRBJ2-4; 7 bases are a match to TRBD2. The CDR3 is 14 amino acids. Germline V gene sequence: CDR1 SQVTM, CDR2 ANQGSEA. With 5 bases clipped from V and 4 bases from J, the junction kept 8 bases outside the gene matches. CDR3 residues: CSVLSGTAKNIQYF. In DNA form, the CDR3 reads TGCAGCGTTTTGAGCGGGACGGCAAAAAACATTCAGTACTTC.

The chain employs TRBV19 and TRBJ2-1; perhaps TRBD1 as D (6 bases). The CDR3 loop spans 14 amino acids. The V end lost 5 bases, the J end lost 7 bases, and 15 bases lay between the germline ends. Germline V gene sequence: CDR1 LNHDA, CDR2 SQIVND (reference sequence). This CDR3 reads CASSLWDKGNEQFF. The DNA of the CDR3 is TGTGCCAGTAGTCTCTGGGACAAGGGGAATGAGCAGTTCTTC.

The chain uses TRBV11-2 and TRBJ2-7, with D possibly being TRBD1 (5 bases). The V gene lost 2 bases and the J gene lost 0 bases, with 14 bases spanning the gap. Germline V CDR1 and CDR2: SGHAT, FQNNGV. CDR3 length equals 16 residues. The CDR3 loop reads CASSLLGRVYSYEQYF. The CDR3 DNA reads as TGTGCCAGCAGCTTATTGGGCAGGGTGTACTCCTACGAGCAGTACTTC. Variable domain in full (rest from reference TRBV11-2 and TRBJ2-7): EAGVAQSPRYKIIEKRQSVAFWCNPISGHATLYWYQQILGQGPKLLIQFQNNGVVDDSQLPKDRFSAERLKGVDSTLKIQPAKLEDSAVYLCASSLLGRVYSYEQYFGPGTRLTVT.

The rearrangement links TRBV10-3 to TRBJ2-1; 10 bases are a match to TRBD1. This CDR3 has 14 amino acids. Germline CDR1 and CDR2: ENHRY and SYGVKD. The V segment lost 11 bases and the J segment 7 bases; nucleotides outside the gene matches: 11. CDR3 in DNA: TGTGCCTCGGGAGGACAGGGGGTGGGAAATGAGCAGTTCTTC. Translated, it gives CASGGQGVGNEQFF.